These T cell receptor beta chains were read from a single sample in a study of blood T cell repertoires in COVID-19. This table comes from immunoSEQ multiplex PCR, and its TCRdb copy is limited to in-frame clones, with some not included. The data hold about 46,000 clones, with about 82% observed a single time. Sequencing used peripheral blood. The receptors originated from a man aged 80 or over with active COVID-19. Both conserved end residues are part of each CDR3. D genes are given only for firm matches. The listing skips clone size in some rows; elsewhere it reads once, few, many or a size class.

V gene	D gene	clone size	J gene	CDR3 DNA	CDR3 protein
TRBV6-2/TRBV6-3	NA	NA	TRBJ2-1	TGTGCCAGCAGTTTCCCTAACGACAATGAGCAGTTCTTC	CASSFPNDNEQFF
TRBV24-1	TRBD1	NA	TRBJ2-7	TGTGCCACCAGTGATTCGGCCGGGACAGGGAACTACGAGCAGTACTTC	CATSDSAGTGNYEQYF
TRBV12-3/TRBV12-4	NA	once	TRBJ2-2	TGTGCCAGCAGTTTAGGTCTCACCGGGGAGCTGTTTTTT	CASSLGLTGELFF
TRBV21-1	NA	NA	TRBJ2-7	TGTGCCAGCAGCGCCCAAGAGGTCGGACCCGGGGGCTCCTACGAGCAGTACTTC	CASSAQEVGPGGSYEQYF
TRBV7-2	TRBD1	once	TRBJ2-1	TGTGCCAGCAGCTTATTTCAGGGGGCTCGAAATGAGCAGTTCTTC	CASSLFQGARNEQFF
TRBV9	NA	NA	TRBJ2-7	TGTGCCAGCAGCGTGCAGGGAACCTACGAGCAGTACTTC	CASSVQGTYEQYF
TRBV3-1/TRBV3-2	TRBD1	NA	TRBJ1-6	TGTGCCAGCAGCCGCCCTAGCGGACAGGGGAGACATTCACCCCTCCACTTT	CASSRPSGQGRHSPLHF
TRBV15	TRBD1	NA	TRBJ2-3	TGTGCCACCAGCCCCCGGGGGACAGGGGGGGCAGATACGCAGTATTTT	CATSPRGTGGADTQYF
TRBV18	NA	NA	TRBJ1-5	TGTGCCAGCTCACCGGGGGCGAGCAATCAGCCCCAGCATTTT	CASSPGASNQPQHF
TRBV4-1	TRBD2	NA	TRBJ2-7	TGCGCCAGCAGGCCGGGACTAGCGGGATTGAACTACGAGCAGTACTTC	CASRPGLAGLNYEQYF
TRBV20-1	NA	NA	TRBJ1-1	TGCAGTGCTAGGGACCCTCAGGGAGCTTTCTTT	CSARDPQGAFF
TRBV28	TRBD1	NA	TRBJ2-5	TGTGCCAGCAGGATTCCGGGACAGATAGAGACCCAGTACTTC	CASRIPGQIETQYF
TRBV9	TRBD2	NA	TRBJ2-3	TGTGCCAGCAGCGCTAGGACTAGCGGGACCACAGATACGCAGTATTTT	CASSARTSGTTDTQYF
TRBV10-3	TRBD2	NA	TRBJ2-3	TGTGCCATCAGCGGGACTAGCGGGAGGGCCGGAGCACGCACAGATACGCAGTATTTT	CAISGTSGRAGARTDTQYF
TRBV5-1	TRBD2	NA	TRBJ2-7	TGCGCCAGCAGTAAGTTGGGCGGGACTAACCTCGAGCAGTACTTC	CASSKLGGTNLEQYF
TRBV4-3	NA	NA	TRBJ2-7	TGCGCCAGCAGCCGGGGGGGCGGAAACTACGAGCAGTACTTC	CASSRGGGNYEQYF